The T cell receptor (beta chain) under discussion was sequenced for a study of human T cells and chemical hapten exposure. Germline values: CDR1 LGHNA, CDR2 YSLEER. The CDR3 is made up of 14 amino acids. The V segment lost 4 bases and the J segment 4 bases; nucleotides outside the gene matches: 5. Researchers extracted total RNA from unfractionated whole blood. Original processing notes: A typical sample had roughly 96,000 TCRs, with about 23,224 to 690,600 overall. TCRdb re-derived calls from the 5' RACE reads in MiXCR, one entry per CDR3 protein. The V and J calls and clone size come from TCRdb's table, not from the authors' own analysis. The data show tens of thousands of distinct CDR3 sequences, roughly 8% seen once.

The receptor was derived from a male donor in good health. The chain recombines TRBV4-3 with TRBJ2-7, with 9 bases matching TRBD1. CDR3 residues: CASSLDRGIYEQYF. CDR3 DNA sequence: TGCGCCAGCAGCCTGGACAGGGGAATTTACGAGCAGTACTTC.